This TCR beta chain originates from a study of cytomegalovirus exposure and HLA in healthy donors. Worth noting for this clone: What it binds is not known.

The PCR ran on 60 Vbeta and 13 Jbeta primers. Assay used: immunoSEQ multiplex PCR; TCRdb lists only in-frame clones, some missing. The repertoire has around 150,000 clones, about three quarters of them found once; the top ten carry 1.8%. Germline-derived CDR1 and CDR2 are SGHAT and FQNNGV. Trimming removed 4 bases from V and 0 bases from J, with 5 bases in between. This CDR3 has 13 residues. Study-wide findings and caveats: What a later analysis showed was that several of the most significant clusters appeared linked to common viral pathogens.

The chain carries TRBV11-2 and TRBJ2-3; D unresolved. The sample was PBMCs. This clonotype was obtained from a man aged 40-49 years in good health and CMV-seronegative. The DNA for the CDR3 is TGTGCCAGCAGCTCACAGAGCACAGATACGCAGTATTTT. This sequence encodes CASSSQSTDTQYF. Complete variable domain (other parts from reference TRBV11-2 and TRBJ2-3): EAGVAQSPRYKIIEKRQSVAFWCNPISGHATLYWYQQILGQGPKLLIQFQNNGVVDDSQLPKDRFSAERLKGVDSTLKIQPAKLEDSAVYLCASSSQSTDTQYFGPGTRLTVL.